This is a list of T cell receptor beta chains from one sample in a study of blood T cell repertoires in COVID-19. Repertoires were generated with immunoSEQ multiplex PCR, while TCRdb's copy carries only in-frame clones and drops some. Found here are under 200,000 clones, 80% to 95% of them singletons; the top ten hold 0.53%. Sequencing input: peripheral blood. The receptors derive from a man aged 50-60 years with acute or convalescent COVID-19. CDR3s include the opening cysteine and the closing phenylalanine or tryptophan.

v_call	j_call	cdr3_aa
TRBV7-8	TRBJ2-7	CASSFSSGRAYEQYF
TRBV4-3	TRBJ2-1	CASSQGLAASYNEQFF
TRBV28	TRBJ1-4	CASSSTFREVKLFF
TRBV5-4	TRBJ1-4	CASSSPTGENEKLFF
TRBV18	TRBJ2-2	CASSTGFLANTGELFF
TRBV18	TRBJ1-5	CASSDGGGQVANQPQHF
TRBV27	TRBJ2-3	CASSPLYLAPTTDTQYF
TRBV28	TRBJ1-5	CASSLPPAEGLPQHF
TRBV19	TRBJ1-4	CASRMIGPNEKLFF
TRBV30	TRBJ2-1	CAWSLGSGRLNEQFF
TRBV10-3	TRBJ1-5	CAISPRDQPQHF
TRBV7-2	TRBJ2-5	CASTAARGTQYF
TRBV7-9	TRBJ1-4	CASSRKPGSGNEKLFF
TRBV6-5	TRBJ1-2	CASSYEGGYTF
TRBV16	TRBJ2-7	CASSQGTTGVDEQYF
TRBV28	TRBJ2-5	CASSLQIQETQYF
TRBV28	TRBJ1-2	CASSFGQGYGYTF
TRBV13	TRBJ2-7	CASSFARPTYEQYF
TRBV28	TRBJ1-1	CASSLYGGFDFF
TRBV3-1/TRBV3-2	TRBJ1-6	CASSQEAGRGGSPLHF
TRBV9	TRBJ2-1	CASSVDGSNNEQFF
TRBV30	TRBJ1-1	CAWSSTGNTEAFF
TRBV19	TRBJ2-7	CASRNRGDAGEQYF
TRBV11-2	TRBJ1-2	CASSPTGWYGYTF
TRBV4-1	TRBJ1-1	CASSQPPGTDSFMNTEAFF
TRBV7-8	TRBJ1-2	CASSLALSTGASYGYTF
TRBV28	TRBJ1-5	CASSPGTGVNQPQHF
TRBV6-5	TRBJ1-1	CASKGQMNTEAFF
TRBV28	TRBJ1-6	CASSLDRSSYNSPLHF
TRBV9	TRBJ1-3	CASSVATGRSGNTIYF
TRBV5-1	TRBJ2-3	CASSSLAGPPLSTDTQYF
TRBV27	TRBJ2-1	CASRLQGVSYNEQFF
TRBV13	TRBJ1-2	CASSPGAGAVYGYTF
TRBV19	TRBJ2-6	CASSMYAIRSGANVLTF
TRBV4-1	TRBJ1-4	CASSQVGAGGNEKLFF
TRBV27	TRBJ1-1	CASSLRGNHRARTEAFF
TRBV4-1	TRBJ1-2	CASSRGPTGGQNYGYTF
TRBV12-1	TRBJ2-7	CASSFLDSCSYEQYF
TRBV12-1	TRBJ2-7	CASRLRDREEYEQYF
TRBV10-3	TRBJ2-7	CAISDNQGWGEQYF
TRBV19	TRBJ2-5	CASSIGGSGGKKTQYF
TRBV5-1	TRBJ2-7	CASSFDSTYEQYF
TRBV10-3	TRBJ2-1	CAISPRTSGGAGEQFF